The 10 T cell receptor beta chains below were found in one sample sequenced in a study of identical twins. TCRdb processed the 5' RACE reads anew with MiXCR; each CDR3 protein has one entry. The sample has under 1 million distinct CDR3 sequences, roughly an eighth seen once. The same sample was also used in a study of yellow fever vaccine responses in identical twins.

The specimen was PBMCs. These TCRs come from a woman aged 18-29 years in good health.

This CDR3 reads CAIGRGGTDTQYF. For the CDR3, the DNA is TGTGCCATCGGGCGGGGGGGTACAGATACGCAGTATTTT. This chain connects TRBV12-3 or TRBV12-4 to TRBJ2-3, with 9 bases matching TRBD2. V dropped 10 bases and J dropped 3; count of bases not matched to a gene: 5. CDR3 size: 13 residues.

The V gene is TRBV29-1, the J gene TRBJ2-3; 7 bases align to TRBD2. Trimming at V came to 6 bases and at J to 2 bases, leaving 5 bases not matched to a gene. The CDR3 covers 13 residues. Germline values: CDR1 SQVTM, CDR2 ANQGSEA. The CDR3 region is CSVDRDYTDTQYF. The CDR3 bases are TGCAGCGTGGATAGGGACTACACAGATACGCAGTATTTT.

This clonotype was recorded at least ten times. The rearrangement joins TRBV7-8 to TRBJ2-5; D might be TRBD1 or TRBD2, each matching 5 bases. Germline loops: CDR1 SGHVS, CDR2 FQNEAQ. Trimming stripped 1 base from V and 5 bases from J, with 14 bases between. The CDR3 totals 15 residues. The CDR3, as DNA: TGTGCCAGCAGCTTAGTGGCTAGCTCAGGGGAGACCCAGTACTTC. As protein: CASSLVASSGETQYF.

This clonotype was seen ten or more times. V usage is TRBV27 and J usage is TRBJ1-2; D call uncertain. Trimming left V 0 bases short and J 0 bases short, with 14 bases between. This CDR3 region has 17 residues. Germline CDR1 MNHEY, CDR2 SMNVEV (reference sequence). This CDR3 is CASSLSSGTNPNYGYTF. CDR3 nucleotide sequence: TGTGCCAGCAGTTTATCGTCGGGCACCAACCCTAACTATGGCTACACCTTC.

The chain combines TRBV3-1 with TRBJ1-2, with a possible D match to TRBD1 (5 bases). This CDR3 comprises 13 residues. In germline, CDR1 is LGHDT, CDR2 YNNKEL (reference sequence). The V end was cut by 4 bases, the J end by 12 bases, with 18 bases between. The CDR3 bases are TGTGCCAGCAGCCCGCGACAGCAAGGGGTGAACACCTTC. Protein sequence: CASSPRQQGVNTF.

This clonotype showed up just a few times. The chain links TRBV20-1 to TRBJ2-7; D not certain. Germline V gene data show CDR1 as DFQATT and CDR2 as SNEGSKA (reference sequence). With 0 bases removed from V and 0 bases from J, the gap between germline ends came to 9 bases. The CDR3 consists of 14 residues. CDR3 sequence reads: CSARDPVSSYEQYF. DNA of the CDR3: TGCAGTGCTAGAGATCCTGTCTCCTCCTACGAGCAGTACTTC.

This clonotype has only a few counts. The rearrangement joins TRBV7-8 to TRBJ2-3; D is unclear. Looked up from germline, CDR1 is SGHVS and CDR2 is FQNEAQ. The CDR3 contains 17 residues. V shed 1 base and J shed 0 bases, with 14 bases lying between them. The CDR3 protein is CASSLGAYGTSTDTQYF. CDR3 coding DNA: TGTGCCAGCAGCTTAGGGGCCTACGGTACTAGCACAGATACGCAGTATTTT. Complete variable domain (other parts from reference TRBV7-8 and TRBJ2-3): GAGVSQSPRYKVAKRGQDVALRCDPISGHVSLFWYQQALGQGPEFLTYFQNEAQLDKSGLPSDRFFAERPEGSVSTLKIQRTQQEDSAVYLCASSLGAYGTSTDTQYFGPGTRLTVL.

V and J are TRBV9 and TRBJ2-1; D unresolved. The CDR3 has 15 amino acids. Germline V CDR1 and CDR2: SGDLS, YYNGEE. V was trimmed by 4 bases and J by 0 bases, leaving 11 bases between them. CDR3 sequence (DNA): TGTGCCAGCAGCCCAGGATCCCCCTCCTACAATGAGCAGTTCTTC. Amino acid sequence: CASSPGSPSYNEQFF.

The chain recombines TRBV13 with TRBJ2-3; the match to TRBD1 covers 8 bases. J gave up 6 bases and V 5 bases, and 13 bases lay outside the gene matches. CDR3 length: 16 residues. Germline V lookup: CDR1 PRHDT, CDR2 FYEKMQ (reference sequence). The CDR3 DNA reads as TGTGCCAGCAGCCCGAGTATAGGACAGGGCCAGGATACGCAGTATTTT. Residues: CASSPSIGQGQDTQYF.

This rearrangement joins TRBV2 to TRBJ2-7; D is undetermined. The V end lost 4 bases, the J end lost 1 base, and 17 bases lay between the germline ends. This CDR3 contains 16 residues. Germline assignment: CDR1 SNHLY and CDR2 FYNNEI. The CDR3 region is CASSVGQDRFSYEQYV. CDR3 coding DNA: TGTGCCAGCAGTGTAGGCCAGGATCGATTTTCCTACGAGCAGTACGTC.